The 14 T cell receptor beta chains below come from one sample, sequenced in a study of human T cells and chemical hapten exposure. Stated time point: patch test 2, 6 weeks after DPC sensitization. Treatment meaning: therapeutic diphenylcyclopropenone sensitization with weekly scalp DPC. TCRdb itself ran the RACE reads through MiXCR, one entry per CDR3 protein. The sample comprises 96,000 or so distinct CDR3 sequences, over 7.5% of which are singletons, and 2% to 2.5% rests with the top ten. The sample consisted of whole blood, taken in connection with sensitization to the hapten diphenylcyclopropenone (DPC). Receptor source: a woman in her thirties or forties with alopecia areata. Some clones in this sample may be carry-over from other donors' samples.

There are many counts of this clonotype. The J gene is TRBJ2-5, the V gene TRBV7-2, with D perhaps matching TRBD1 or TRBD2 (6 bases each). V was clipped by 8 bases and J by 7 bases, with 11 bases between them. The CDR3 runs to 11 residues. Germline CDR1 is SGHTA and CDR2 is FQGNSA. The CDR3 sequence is CASREGGTQYF. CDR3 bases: TGTGCCAGCCGCGAGGGGGGGACCCAGTACTTC.

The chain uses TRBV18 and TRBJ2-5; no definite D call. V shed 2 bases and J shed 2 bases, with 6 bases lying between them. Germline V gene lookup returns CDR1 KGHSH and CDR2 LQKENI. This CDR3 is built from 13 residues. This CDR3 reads CASSPTTQETQYF. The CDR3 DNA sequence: TGTGCCAGCTCACCAACAACTCAAGAGACCCAGTACTTC. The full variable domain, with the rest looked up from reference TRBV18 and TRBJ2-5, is NAGVMQNPRHLVRRRGQEARLRCSPMKGHSHVYWYRQLPEEGLKFMVYLQKENIIDESGMPKERFSAEFPKEGPSILRIQQVVRGDSAAYFCASSPTTQETQYFGPGTRLLVL.

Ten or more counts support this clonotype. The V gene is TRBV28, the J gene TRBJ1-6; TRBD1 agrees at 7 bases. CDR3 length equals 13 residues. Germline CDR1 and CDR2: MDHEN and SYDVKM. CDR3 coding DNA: TGTGCTTGCCGACAGGGTTTTAATTCACCCCTCCACTTT. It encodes CACRQGFNSPLHF.

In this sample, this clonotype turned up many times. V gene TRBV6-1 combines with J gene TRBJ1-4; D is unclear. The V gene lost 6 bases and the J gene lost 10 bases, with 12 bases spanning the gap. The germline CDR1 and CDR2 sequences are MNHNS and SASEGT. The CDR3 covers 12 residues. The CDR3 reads CASRLEVRKLFF. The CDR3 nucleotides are TGTGCCAGCAGGTTGGAAGTCAGAAAACTGTTTTTT.

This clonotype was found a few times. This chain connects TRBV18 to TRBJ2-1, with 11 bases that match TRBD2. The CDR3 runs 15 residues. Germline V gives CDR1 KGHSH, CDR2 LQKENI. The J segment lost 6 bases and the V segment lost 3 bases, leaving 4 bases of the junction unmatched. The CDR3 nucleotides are TGTGCCAGCTCACCGGGGGGGACTAGCGGCAATGAGCAGTTCTTC. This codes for CASSPGGTSGNEQFF.

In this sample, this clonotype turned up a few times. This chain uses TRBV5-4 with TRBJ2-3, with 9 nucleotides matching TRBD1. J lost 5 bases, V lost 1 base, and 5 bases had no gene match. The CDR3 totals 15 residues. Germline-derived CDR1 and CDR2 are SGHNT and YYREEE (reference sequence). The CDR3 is CASSLPGQGKDTQYF. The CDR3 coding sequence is TGTGCCAGCAGCTTGCCGGGACAGGGAAAAGATACGCAGTATTTT.

The CDR3 sequence: CSVGTPNYGYTF. As DNA, the CDR3 is TGCAGCGTTGGAACACCGAACTATGGCTACACCTTC. The V call is TRBV29-1, the J call TRBJ1-2; D ambiguous. The CDR3 is 12 amino acids. The V gene's germline CDR1 is SQVTM and CDR2 ANQGSEA. V was pared by 4 bases and J by 2 bases, with 8 bases between. The complete variable domain, with remaining parts taken from reference TRBV29-1 and TRBJ1-2, reads SAVISQKPSRDICQRGTSLTIQCQVDSQVTMMFWYRQQPGQSLTLIATANQGSEATYESGFVIDKFPISRPNLTFSTLTVSNMSPEDSSIYLCSVGTPNYGYTFGSGTRLTVV.

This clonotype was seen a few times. The CDR3 DNA reads TGTGCCAGCAGCTGGGTACAGCGACAAGCTACGAACACCGGGGAGCTGTTTTTT. It yields the protein CASSWVQRQATNTGELFF. The chain combines TRBV7-2 with TRBJ2-2, with unresolved D. CDR3 length: 18 residues. Germline CDR1 is SGHTA and CDR2 is FQGNSA. Trimming stripped 4 bases from V and 0 bases from J, with 18 bases between.

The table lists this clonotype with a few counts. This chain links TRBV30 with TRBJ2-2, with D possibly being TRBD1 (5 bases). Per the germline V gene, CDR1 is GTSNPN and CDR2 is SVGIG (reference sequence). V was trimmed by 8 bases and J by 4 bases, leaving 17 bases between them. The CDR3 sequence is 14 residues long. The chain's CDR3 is CARTRETATGELFF. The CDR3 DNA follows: TGTGCCCGGACCCGCGAGACAGCCACCGGGGAGCTGTTTTTT.

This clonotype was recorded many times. Written as DNA, the CDR3 is TGTGCCAGCAGTTTTGGCGGAGGGTATGGCTACACCTTC. This gives the protein CASSFGGGYGYTF. V is TRBV28 and J is TRBJ1-2; D unclear. With 3 bases removed from V and 5 bases from J, the gap between germline ends came to 10 bases. The germline CDR1 and CDR2 sequences are MDHEN and SYDVKM. This CDR3 is built from 13 residues.

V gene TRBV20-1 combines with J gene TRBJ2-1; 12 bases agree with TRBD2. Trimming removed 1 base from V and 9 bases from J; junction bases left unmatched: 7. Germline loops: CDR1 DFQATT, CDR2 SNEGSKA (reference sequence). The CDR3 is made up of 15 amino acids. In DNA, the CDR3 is TGCAGTGCTAGAGGGTCTAGCGGGAGGGAATTTGAGCAGTTCTTC. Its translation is CSARGSSGREFEQFF.

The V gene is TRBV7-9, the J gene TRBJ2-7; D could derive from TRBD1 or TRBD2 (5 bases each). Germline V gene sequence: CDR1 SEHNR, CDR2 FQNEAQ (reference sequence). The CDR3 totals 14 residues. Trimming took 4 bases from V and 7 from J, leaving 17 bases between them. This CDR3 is CASSSYIGTLEQYF. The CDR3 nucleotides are TGTGCCAGCAGCTCCTATATAGGGACGCTAGAGCAGTACTTC.

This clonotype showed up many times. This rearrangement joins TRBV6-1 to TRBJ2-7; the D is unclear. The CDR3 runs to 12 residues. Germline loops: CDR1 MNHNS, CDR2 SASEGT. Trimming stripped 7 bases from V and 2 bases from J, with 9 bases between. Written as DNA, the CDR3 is TGTGCCAGCATAGGCGGAACCTACGAGCAGTACTTC. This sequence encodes CASIGGTYEQYF.

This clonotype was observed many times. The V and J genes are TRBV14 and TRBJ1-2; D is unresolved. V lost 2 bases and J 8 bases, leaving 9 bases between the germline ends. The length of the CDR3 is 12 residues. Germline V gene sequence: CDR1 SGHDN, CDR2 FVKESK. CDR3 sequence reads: CASSQNGVGYTF. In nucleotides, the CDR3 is TGTGCCAGCAGCCAAAACGGGGTCGGCTACACCTTC.